This T cell receptor (beta chain) was retrieved from a study of post-analysis software for immune sequencing data. Turning to the study itself: There were relapsing-remitting, secondary progressive and progressive-relapsing multiple sclerosis among the disease courses included.

The germline V gene has CDR1 LGHDT and CDR2 YNNKEL (reference sequence). The CDR3 consists of 16 residues. V was clipped by 4 bases and J by 10 bases, with 23 bases between them. Incorporated into the TCR beta cDNA libraries were unique molecular identifiers, which served to reduce PCR and sequencing biases. Roughly 490,000 cDNA molecules came from about 1 to 10 million T cells. TCRdb re-called the PCR reads through MiXCR, storing one row per CDR3 protein. The sample has about 260,000 distinct CDR3 sequences; around 34% are singletons. Ten or more counts support this clonotype. Antigen unknown. General observations from the study: Those with multiple sclerosis, the patient group, showed significantly lower normalized Chao1 diversity than controls. Patients used about 5 TRBV segments, including TRBV5-6, TRBV5-1 and TRBV20-1, more often than controls. The F measure placed samples prepared in the same batch into strongly shared clusters.

The chain carries TRBV3-1 and TRBJ2-1; D possibly matches TRBD1 or TRBD2 (5 bases each). The TCR was taken from a girl under 18 with multiple sclerosis. Sequenced sample: blood. CDR3 coding DNA: TGTGCCAGCAGCCCGAGGGGCCTATCTGGTTCATTAGAGCAGTTCTTC. Its translation is CASSPRGLSGSLEQFF.